This T cell receptor beta chain emerged from a study of blood T cell repertoires in COVID-19. The protocol was immunoSEQ multiplex PCR, while the TCRdb copy is restricted to in-frame clones and leaves out a portion. The sample carries roughly 250,000 clones, about 89% recorded once. Germline values: CDR1 MDHEN, CDR2 SYDVKM. V lost 2 bases to trimming and J lost 4 bases, with 12 bases between them. This CDR3 contains 15 residues. In its sample, this clone was seen once. Sequencing was done on a sample of peripheral blood. The V and J genes are TRBV28 and TRBJ1-5; no firm D call. This clonotype was obtained from a man aged 30 to 39 with acute or convalescent COVID-19. The CDR3 here is CASSLTVPINQPQHF. CDR3 bases: TGTGCCAGCAGTTTAACGGTACCAATAAATCAGCCCCAGCATTTT.